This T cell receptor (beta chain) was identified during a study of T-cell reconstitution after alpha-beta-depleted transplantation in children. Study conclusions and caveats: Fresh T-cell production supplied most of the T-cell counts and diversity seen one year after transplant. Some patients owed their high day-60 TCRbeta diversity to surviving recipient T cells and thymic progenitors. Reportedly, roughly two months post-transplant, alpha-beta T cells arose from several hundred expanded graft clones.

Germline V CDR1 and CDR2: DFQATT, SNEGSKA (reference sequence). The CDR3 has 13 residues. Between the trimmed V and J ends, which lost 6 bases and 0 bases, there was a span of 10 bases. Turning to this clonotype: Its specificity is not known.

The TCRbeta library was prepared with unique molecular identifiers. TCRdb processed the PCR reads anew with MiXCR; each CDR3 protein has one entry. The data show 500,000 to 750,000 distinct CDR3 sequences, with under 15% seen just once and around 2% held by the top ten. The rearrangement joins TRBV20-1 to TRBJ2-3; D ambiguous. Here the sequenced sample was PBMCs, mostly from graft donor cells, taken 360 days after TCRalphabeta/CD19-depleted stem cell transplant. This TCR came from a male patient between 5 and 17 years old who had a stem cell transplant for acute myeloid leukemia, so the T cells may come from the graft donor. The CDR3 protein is CSAREISTDTQYF. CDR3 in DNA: TGCAGTGCCCGCGAAATTAGCACAGATACGCAGTATTTT.